The present T cell receptor beta chain was sequenced within a study of Ad26.COV2.S vaccination and SARS-CoV-2 variants (dated by TCRdb to the early 2020s). General notes on the study: Vaccine-arm donors were drawn from COV1001, a multicentre, randomized, double-blind, placebo-controlled phase I-IIa trial of Ad26.COV2.S in healthy adults. Ad26.COV2.S was given intramuscularly at 5x10^10 or 1x10^11 viral particles, as a single shot or as two shots 56 days apart. TCRbeta repertoire sequencing was used to assess the specificity and breadth of SARS-CoV-2-reactive T cell receptors after Ad26.COV2.S vaccination. The TCR-sequenced set comprised about 32 samples: some 20 Ad26.COV2.S vaccine recipients, 5 placebo recipients and 8 SARS-CoV-2 convalescent individuals. Trial participants were randomized into five groups of five, in which low-dose or high-dose Ad26.COV2.S was given once or twice, or placebo was given on both occasions. Blinding of investigators to trial group allocation was maintained during experiments and outcome assessment.

V is pared back by 5 bases and J by 5 bases, with 13 bases lying between the germline termini. CDR1 SQVTM and CDR2 ANQGSEA were looked up in the germline V gene. The CDR3 spans 13 residues, from the cysteine through the phenylalanine. Of all the DNA, just the CDR3 is kept, 39 bases in frame from base 1. The sample's treatment or condition label, decoded: roughly 18 received Ad26.COV2.S at low or high dose, single or two shots; roughly 5 received placebo; per-sample allocation not given. Repertoires of vaccine and placebo recipients were sequenced from samples taken on day 63 after the first injection. Cohort 1b enrolled around 24 adults aged 18-55 years at a single site in Boston, USA, between 29 July and 7 August 2020. Ad26.COV2.S consisted of a replication-incompetent adenovirus type 26 vector by which a prefusion-stabilized SARS-CoV-2 spike protein from the original Wuhan strain was expressed.

Concerning this clone itself: Its antigen remains undetermined. Base-call qualities are not available, and no considerably larger clone is one nucleotide away.

The immunoSEQ Assay was used to sequence TCRbeta CDR3 regions. After extraction, genomic DNA underwent amplification by bias-controlled multiplex PCR, followed by high-throughput sequencing. As for the authors' bioinformatics: To quantify the absolute abundance of every unique TCRbeta CDR3 region, sequences were collapsed and filtered. T cell fraction was estimated by normalizing TCRbeta template counts to usable DNA, which was measured by amplifying reference genes present in all nucleated cells. Repertoire TCRs were annotated as SARS-CoV-2-specific by exact matching of V gene, CDR3 amino acid sequence and J gene to a known reactive TCR set. MIRA supplied the reference SARS-CoV-2 TCR set, which was filtered for enrichment in COVID-19-positive ImmuneCODE repertoires so that public or cross-reactive TCRs were removed. Using the MIRA antigens, annotated TCRs were further analysed by specific ORF or by position within an ORF. Depth was the summed frequency of annotated unique rearrangements, while breadth was defined as annotated unique rearrangements over total unique productive rearrangements. Two-sided Wilcoxon rank-sum tests were applied when comparing TCR breadth between groups. What TCRdb holds here is the immuneACCESS table cut down to in-frame rearrangements. Part of the clones is not present; checked against another copy, under half of the missing clones reflect an unresolved V gene, and the others are unexplained. V and J calls plus clone size are reproduced from that table; the DNA served to infer D and trimming. The sample records hundreds of thousands of clones, approximately 92% of which are singletons. The ten biggest clones cover approximately 12% of the sample.

What the authors observed across the whole study: Spike-specific TCR breadth was higher in Ad26.COV2.S recipients than in placebo recipients (P = 0.0014). After vaccination, substantial breadth of spike-specific CD8+ and CD4+ T cell responses was reported. Comparing responses between vaccine doses or regimens was not something the study was powered to do. According to the authors, total T cell responses may have been underestimated by the TCR breadth and depth analyses. Vaccine and placebo recipients had similar non-spike TCR breadth, a finding consistent with the vaccine containing only spike.

The V and J segments used are TRBV29-1 and TRBJ1-5, with the D gene not clear enough to name. The receptor comes from a person between 18 and 60 years old who received the Ad26.COV2.S COVID-19 vaccine or a placebo. The specimen comprised peripheral blood, sampled in a trial of Ad26.COV2.S vaccine versus placebo. In nucleotide form, the sequence is TGCAGCGTTCAAGTGGGTAGGGATCAGCCCCAGCATTTT. It encodes CSVQVGRDQPQHF.